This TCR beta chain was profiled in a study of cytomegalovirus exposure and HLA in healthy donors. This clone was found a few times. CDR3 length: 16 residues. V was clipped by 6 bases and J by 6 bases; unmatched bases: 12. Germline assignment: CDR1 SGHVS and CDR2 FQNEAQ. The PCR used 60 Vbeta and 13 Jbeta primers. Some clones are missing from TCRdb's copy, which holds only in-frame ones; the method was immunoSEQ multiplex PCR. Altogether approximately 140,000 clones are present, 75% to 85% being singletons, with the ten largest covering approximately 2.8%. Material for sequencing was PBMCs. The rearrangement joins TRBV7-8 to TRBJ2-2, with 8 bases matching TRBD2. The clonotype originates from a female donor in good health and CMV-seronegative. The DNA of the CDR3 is TGTGCCAGCAGATTGGTCGGGACTAGGCTCTCCGGGGAGCTGTTTTTT. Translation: CASRLVGTRLSGELFF.